What follows is one TCR beta chain and its context. This specimen belongs to a study of control samples from healthy donors and cancer patients. Clones were read by immunoSEQ multiplex PCR, and TCRdb kept only the in-frame ones, dropping some. This table holds about 150,000 clones, approximately 94% found once. The CDR3 covers 13 residues. Germline lookup yields CDR1 SGHNT and CDR2 YENEEA. Trimming stripped 4 bases from V and 5 bases from J, with 8 bases between. Sequenced sample: blood. The TCR comes from a man younger than 35 in good health. This rearrangement joins TRBV11-3 to TRBJ2-2; D not certain. The chain's CDR3 is CASSSTRTGELFF. The CDR3 region has the DNA TGTGCCAGCAGCTCTACTCGGACCGGGGAGCTGTTTTTT. The variable domain in full, completed from reference TRBV11-3 and TRBJ2-2, reads EAGVVQSPRYKIIEKKQPVAFWCNPISGHNTLYWYLQNLGQGPELLIRYENEEAVDDSQLPKDRFSAERLKGVDSTLKIQPAELGDSAVYLCASSSTRTGELFFGEGSRLTVL.